A single sample gave rise to the 18 T cell receptor beta chains below, sequenced in a study of cytomegalovirus exposure and HLA in healthy donors. Primers: 60 Vbeta forward and 13 Jbeta reverse. Produced via immunoSEQ multiplex PCR; TCRdb's table is partial and in-frame only. Found here are 95,000 to 150,000 clones, roughly 65% of them singletons; the top ten hold 9% to 10%. Sample: PBMCs. These receptors were obtained from a man in his forties or fifties in good health and CMV-seropositive.

In its sample, this clone was seen a few times. The chain has TRBV11-2 and TRBJ2-7; 7 bases line up with TRBD2. The CDR3 has 15 amino acids. V trimming: 1 base; J trimming: 0 bases; junction bases outside the gene matches: 3. Germline V gene data show CDR1 as SGHAT and CDR2 as FQNNGV. In DNA form, the CDR3 reads TGTGCCAGCAGCTTAGTTTGGGGGGGCTCCTACGAGCAGTACTTC. Protein product: CASSLVWGGSYEQYF.

Only a few counts were recorded for this clone. The chain couples TRBV19 to TRBJ1-5; tentative D call: TRBD1 (5 bases). The CDR3 has 16 amino acids. CDR1 LNHDA and CDR2 SQIVND come from the germline V gene (reference sequence). The germline V and J ends were trimmed by 1 base and 3 bases, with 13 bases remaining between them. This chain's CDR3 is CASSIGGRASNQPQHF. The CDR3 DNA reads as TGTGCCAGTAGTATAGGGGGCAGGGCATCCAATCAGCCCCAGCATTTT.

The V and J genes are TRBV28 and TRBJ2-7, with a possible D match to TRBD2 (6 bases). Germline V gene lookup returns CDR1 MDHEN and CDR2 SYDVKM. CDR3 length: 14 residues. V was trimmed by 3 bases and J by 5 bases, leaving 14 bases between them. The CDR3 protein is CASSLSGELDEQYF. DNA for the CDR3: TGTGCCAGCAGTTTGTCGGGAGAGCTCGACGAGCAGTACTTC.

The V gene is TRBV7-6, the J gene TRBJ2-3, with TRBD1 matching over 9 bases. CDR3 length: 14 residues. J was trimmed by 3 bases and V by 5 bases; bases with no gene match: 3. Germline V gene lookup returns CDR1 SGHVS and CDR2 FNYEAQ. The CDR3 is CASSHGQGTDTQYF. CDR3 nucleotide sequence: TGTGCCAGCAGCCACGGACAGGGGACAGATACGCAGTATTTT.

This clone came up a few times. The V call is TRBV9, the J call TRBJ2-2; 7 bases are a match to TRBD2. Germline CDR1 reads SGDLS; CDR2 reads YYNGEE. V lost 0 bases, J lost 4 bases, and 6 bases stayed unmatched. The CDR3 runs 16 residues. CDR3 amino acids: CASSVVGGSGTGELFF. DNA for the CDR3: TGTGCCAGCAGCGTAGTGGGCGGGAGTGGCACCGGGGAGCTGTTTTTT. The full variable domain, rest sourced from reference TRBV9 and TRBJ2-2, is DSGVTQTPKHLITATGQRVTLRCSPRSGDLSVYWYQQSLDQGLQFLIQYYNGEERAKGNILERFSAQQFPDLHSELNLSSLELGDSALYFCASSVVGGSGTGELFFGEGSRLTVL.

This clone has just one count. This chain joins TRBV4-1 and TRBJ2-2; 13 bases map to TRBD2. CDR1 and CDR2 (germline): MGHRA, YSYEKL. The CDR3 runs to 19 residues. The V gene end was trimmed by 3 bases and the J gene end by 5 bases; junction bases not matched to a gene: 12. CDR3 amino acids: CASSHGRWTSGGVTGELFF. CDR3 coding DNA: TGCGCCAGCAGCCACGGAAGGTGGACTAGCGGGGGAGTTACCGGGGAGCTGTTTTTT.

The V and J genes are TRBV18 and TRBJ2-7; 10 bases map to TRBD1. CDR3 length: 14 residues. The V segment lost 6 bases and the J segment 5 bases; nucleotides outside the gene matches: 7. The germline gives CDR1 KGHSH, CDR2 LQKENI. CDR3 in amino acids: CASSLGTGDNEQYF. DNA of the CDR3: TGTGCCAGCTCCTTAGGGACAGGGGACAACGAGCAGTACTTC.

CDR3 protein: CASSLIGSGQGNYEQYF. The CDR3 DNA is TGTGCCAGCAGCCTAATAGGGTCGGGACAGGGGAACTACGAGCAGTACTTC. The rearrangement joins TRBV7-8 to TRBJ2-7, with 10 bases fitting TRBD1. The junction had 13 bases not matched to a gene; V was cut back by 5 bases and J by 3 bases. From germline, CDR1 is SGHVS and CDR2 FQNEAQ. This CDR3 has 17 amino acids. Full variable domain (outside the CDR3, taken from reference TRBV7-8 and TRBJ2-7): GAGVSQSPRYKVAKRGQDVALRCDPISGHVSLFWYQQALGQGPEFLTYFQNEAQLDKSGLPSDRFFAERPEGSVSTLKIQRTQQEDSAVYLCASSLIGSGQGNYEQYFGPGTRLTVT.

The CDR3 reads CASSLLQTQETQYF. The DNA of the CDR3 is TGCGCCAGCAGCTTGCTACAGACCCAAGAGACCCAGTACTTC. V usage is TRBV5-1 and J usage is TRBJ2-5; D call uncertain. The CDR3 spans 14 residues. V was cut by 1 base and J by 1 base, with 8 bases left in between. The germline CDR1 and CDR2 sequences are SGHRS and YFSETQ.

The J gene is TRBJ2-5, the V gene TRBV19; D might be TRBD1 (5 bases). The CDR3 consists of 13 residues. Germline V CDR1 and CDR2: LNHDA, SQIVND (reference sequence). Trimming removed 6 bases at V and 5 bases at J, with 13 bases between. This chain's CDR3 is CASSRDRKETQYF. CDR3 DNA: TGTGCCAGTAGCCGCGACAGAAAGGAGACCCAGTACTTC. The whole variable domain, filled in from reference TRBV19 and TRBJ2-5, reads DGGITQSPKYLFRKEGQNVTLSCEQNLNHDAMYWYRQDPGQGLRLIYYSQIVNDFQKGDIAEGYSVSREKKESFPLTVTSAQKNPTAFYLCASSRDRKETQYFGPGTRLLVL.

The genes are TRBV9 and TRBJ2-7; no clear D gene. Germline assignment: CDR1 SGDLS and CDR2 YYNGEE. V shed 4 bases and J shed 3 bases, with 11 bases lying between them. The CDR3 length is 13 residues. Here the CDR3 reads CASSSYTDYEQYF. DNA for the CDR3: TGTGCCAGCAGCTCGTACACAGACTACGAGCAGTACTTC.

The chain employs TRBV7-2 and TRBJ1-4; TRBD1 aligns across 7 bases. The V segment lost 5 bases and the J segment 7 bases; nucleotides outside the gene matches: 7. The CDR3 runs 14 residues. Per germline, CDR1 SGHTA and CDR2 FQGNSA. This CDR3 is CASSPRGPGEKLFF. The CDR3 nucleotides are TGTGCCAGCAGCCCGAGGGGGCCGGGTGAAAAACTGTTTTTT.

The gene calls are TRBV5-1 and TRBJ1-1, with 7 bases that match TRBD1. Germline V gene lookup returns CDR1 SGHRS and CDR2 YFSETQ. CDR3 length: 14 amino acids. The V and J ends lost 0 bases and 5 bases, in that order; junction bases with no gene match: 4. The CDR3 sequence: CASSLGQGVTEAFF. CDR3 coding DNA: TGCGCCAGCAGCTTGGGGCAGGGGGTTACTGAAGCTTTCTTT.

CDR3 region: CATKQVHSGANVLTF. CDR3 DNA: TGTGCCACCAAACAGGTTCACTCTGGGGCCAACGTCCTGACTTTC. This rearrangement joins TRBV5-4 to TRBJ2-6; D possibly corresponds to TRBD1 (5 bases). V was shortened by 9 bases and J by 0 bases, with 13 bases between the two germline ends. The CDR3 is made up of 15 amino acids. Germline V gene sequence: CDR1 SGHNT, CDR2 YYREEE (reference sequence).

V and J are TRBV4-3 and TRBJ2-1; D ambiguous. V gave up 2 bases and J gave up 6 bases, with 17 bases separating them. Germline V lookup: CDR1 LGHNA, CDR2 YSLEER. The CDR3 covers 16 residues. CDR3 nucleotides: TGCGCCAGCAGCCAATACGGAGCGAGAGCCCCCAATGAGCAGTTCTTC. It yields the protein CASSQYGARAPNEQFF.

This clone was observed a handful of times. The chain couples TRBV7-7 to TRBJ2-5; 14 bases match TRBD2. There are 17 residues in the CDR3. The V gene end was trimmed by 1 base and the J gene end by 2 bases; junction bases not matched to a gene: 3. Looked up from germline, CDR1 is SSHAT and CDR2 is FNYEAQ (reference sequence). The CDR3 DNA is TGTGCCAGCAGCTTAGGGACTAGCGGGGGGTCTCAAGAGACCCAGTACTTC. Translated, it gives CASSLGTSGGSQETQYF. The whole variable domain, filled in from reference TRBV7-7 and TRBJ2-5, reads GAGVSQSPRYKVTKRGQDVTLRCDPISSHATLYWYQQALGQGPEFLTYFNYEAQPDKSGLPSDRFSAERPEGSISTLTIQRTEQRDSAMYRCASSLGTSGGSQETQYFGPGTRLLVL.

The CDR3 protein is CASRGTVNSPLHF. DNA of the CDR3: TGTGCCAGCAGGGGGACTGTGAATTCACCCCTCCACTTT. The genes are TRBV2 and TRBJ1-6; TRBD1 might be the D (5 bases). The germline CDR1 and CDR2 sequences are SNHLY and FYNNEI. The CDR3 runs to 13 residues. Between the trimmed V and J ends, which lost 6 bases and 7 bases, there was a span of 10 bases.

V usage is TRBV7-9 and J usage is TRBJ1-1; the D gene is possibly TRBD1 (5 bases). CDR1 and CDR2 (germline): SEHNR, FQNEAQ (reference sequence). The length of the CDR3 is 11 residues. Trimming removed 6 bases from V and 8 bases from J, with 10 bases in between. CDR3 loop: CASSYSGEAFF. The CDR3 coding sequence is TGTGCCAGCAGTTATTCAGGGGAAGCTTTCTTT. The variable domain in full, with the rest retrieved from reference TRBV7-9 and TRBJ1-1, is DTGVSQNPRHKITKRGQNVTFRCDPISEHNRLYWYRQTLGQGPEFLTYFQNEAQLEKSRLLSDRFSAERPKGSFSTLEIQRTEQGDSAMYLCASSYSGEAFFGQGTRLTVV.